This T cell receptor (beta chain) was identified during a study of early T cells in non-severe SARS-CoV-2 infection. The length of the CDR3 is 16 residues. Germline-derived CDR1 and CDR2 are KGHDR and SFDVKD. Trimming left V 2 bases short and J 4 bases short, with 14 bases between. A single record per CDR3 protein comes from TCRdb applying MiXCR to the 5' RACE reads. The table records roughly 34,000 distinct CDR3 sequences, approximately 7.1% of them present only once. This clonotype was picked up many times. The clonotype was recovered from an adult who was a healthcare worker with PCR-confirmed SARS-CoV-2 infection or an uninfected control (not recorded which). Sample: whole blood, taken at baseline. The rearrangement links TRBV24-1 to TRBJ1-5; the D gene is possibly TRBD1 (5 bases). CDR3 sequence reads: CATSDSLASGNQPQHF. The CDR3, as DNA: TGTGCCACCAGTGATTCCCTCGCGTCAGGGAATCAGCCCCAGCATTTT.